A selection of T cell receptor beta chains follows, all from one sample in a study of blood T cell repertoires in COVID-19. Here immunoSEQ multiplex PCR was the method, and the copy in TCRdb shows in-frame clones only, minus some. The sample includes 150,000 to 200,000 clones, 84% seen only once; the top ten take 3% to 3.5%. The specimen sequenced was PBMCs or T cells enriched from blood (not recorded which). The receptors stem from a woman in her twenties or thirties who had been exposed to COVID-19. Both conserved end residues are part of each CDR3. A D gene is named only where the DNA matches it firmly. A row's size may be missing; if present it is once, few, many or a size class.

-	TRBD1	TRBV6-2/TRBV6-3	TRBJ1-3	TGTGCCAGCAGTCCCGGACAGGAATACACCATATATTTT	CASSPGQEYTIYF
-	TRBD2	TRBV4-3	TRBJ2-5	TGCGCCAGCAGCCAAGATGGGAGGGAAGAGACCCAGTACTTC	CASSQDGREETQYF
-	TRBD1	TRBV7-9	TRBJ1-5	TGTGCCAGCACCGGACAGGGGAACAATCAGCCCCAGCATTTT	CASTGQGNNQPQHF
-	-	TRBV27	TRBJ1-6	TGTGCCAGCAGTTTTGGCCCTAATTCACCCCTCCACTTT	CASSFGPNSPLHF
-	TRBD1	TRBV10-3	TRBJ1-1	TGTGCCATCAGAATGACAGGGGACACTGAAGCTTTCTTT	CAIRMTGDTEAFF
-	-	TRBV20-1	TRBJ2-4	TGCAGTGCTAGTAGTACTAGTTGGGGGGGCTTGGTGACCAAAAACATTCAGTACTTC	CSASSTSWGGLVTKNIQYF
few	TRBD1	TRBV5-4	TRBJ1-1	TGTGCCAGCAGCTACGGACAGGAGACTGAAGCTTTCTTT	CASSYGQETEAFF
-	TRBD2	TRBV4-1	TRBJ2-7	TGCGCCAGCAGCCAAGGGGCTAGCGGGGCTACCATCTCCTACGAGCAGTACTTC	CASSQGASGATISYEQYF
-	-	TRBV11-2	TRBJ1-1	TGTGCCAGCAGGGAGGGGGGGAGTGAAGCTTTCTTT	CASREGGSEAFF
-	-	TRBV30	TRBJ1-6	TGTGCCTGGTACTCGCGGGCTAGGGCTAATAATTCACCCCTCCACTTT	CAWYSRARANNSPLHF
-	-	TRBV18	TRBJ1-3	TGTGCCAGCTCACCAGACAGGCCCTCTGGAAACACCATATATTTT	CASSPDRPSGNTIYF
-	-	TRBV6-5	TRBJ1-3	TGTGCCAGCAGTTACTCGGCGGCTTCTGGAAACACCATATATTTT	CASSYSAASGNTIYF
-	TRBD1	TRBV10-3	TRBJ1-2	TGTGCCATCAGTGAGGACAGGGGGCTGAAGGGCTACACCTTC	CAISEDRGLKGYTF
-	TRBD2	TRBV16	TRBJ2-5	TGTGCCAGCAGCCATGGTCTAGCGGGGGTACAAGAGACCCAGTACTTC	CASSHGLAGVQETQYF
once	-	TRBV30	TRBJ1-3	TGTGCCTGGAGTTGGGGCGGCACCATATATTTT	CAWSWGGTIYF
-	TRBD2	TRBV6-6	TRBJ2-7	TGTGCCAGCAGTTACTCCGGGACTAGCGGGACCTACGAGCAGTACTTC	CASSYSGTSGTYEQYF
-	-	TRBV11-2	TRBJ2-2	TGTGCCAGCAGCTCTTACGCGGGCGGGACTTGGAACACCGGGGAGCTGTTTTTT	CASSSYAGGTWNTGELFF
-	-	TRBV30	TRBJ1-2	TGTGCCTGGAGTGGCCCCCGGGGGGCGAATGGCTACACCTTC	CAWSGPRGANGYTF
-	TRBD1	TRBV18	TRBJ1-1	TGTGCCAGCTCACCGTTTCCGGGACAGCGGGCAGCTTTCTTT	CASSPFPGQRAAFF
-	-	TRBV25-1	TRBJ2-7	TGTGCCAGCAGTACGTATGTAGGGAGATACGAGCAGTACTTC	CASSTYVGRYEQYF
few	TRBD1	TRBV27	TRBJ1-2	TGTGCCAGCAGGTTCCTTCCGGGACAGGGGAACTATGGCTACACCTTC	CASRFLPGQGNYGYTF
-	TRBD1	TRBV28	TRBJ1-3	TGTGCCAGCAGTTCAGGGGGTGGAAACACCATATATTTT	CASSSGGGNTIYF
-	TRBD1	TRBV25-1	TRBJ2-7	TGTGCCAGCAGTGAATTGGGGACAGGGGTCGAGCAGTACTTC	CASSELGTGVEQYF
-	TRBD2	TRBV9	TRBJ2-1	TGTGCCAGCAGCGCCGGGACTAGCCCCCCTAATGAGCAGTTCTTC	CASSAGTSPPNEQFF
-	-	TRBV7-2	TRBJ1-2	TGTGCCAGCAGCTTAGTCGGAGGGACTAACTATGGCTACACCTTC	CASSLVGGTNYGYTF
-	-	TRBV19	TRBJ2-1	TGTGCCAGTAGTATAGGTTTGGACATAAATACCGATGAGCAGTTCTTC	CASSIGLDINTDEQFF
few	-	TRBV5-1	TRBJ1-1	TGCGCCAGCAGCTACGGACAGCAAGCTTTCTTT	CASSYGQQAFF
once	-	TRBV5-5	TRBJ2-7	TGTGCCAGCAGCCAAACTCCCTACGAGCAGTACTTC	CASSQTPYEQYF
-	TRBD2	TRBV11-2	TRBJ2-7	TGTGCCAGCAGCCCAGTGGGACTAGCGGGGGTCTACGAGCAGTACTTC	CASSPVGLAGVYEQYF
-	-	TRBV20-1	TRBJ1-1	TGCAGTGCTAGTTCGGGAAGGACTGAAGCTTTCTTT	CSASSGRTEAFF
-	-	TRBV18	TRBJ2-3	TGTGCCAGCTCACCCAGTACGATCAGCACAGATACGCAGTATTTT	CASSPSTISTDTQYF
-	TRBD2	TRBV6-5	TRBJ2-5	TGTGCCAGCCAACTAGCGGGGGGGCTCGAGACCCAGTACTTC	CASQLAGGLETQYF
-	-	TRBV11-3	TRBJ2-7	TGTGCCAGCAGCCTCATACCCGGGGATGAGCAGTACTTC	CASSLIPGDEQYF
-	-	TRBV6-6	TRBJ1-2	TGTGCCAGCAGCCCGACAGGCCCTGGGGGCTACACCTTC	CASSPTGPGGYTF
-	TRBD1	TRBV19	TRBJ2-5	TGTGCCAGTCTGGACAGGAAACAAGAGACCCAGTACTTC	CASLDRKQETQYF